The 3 T cell receptor beta chains in this list originate from one sample, sequenced in a study of T cell repertoires in cytomegalovirus infection. TCRdb itself ran the reads through MiXCR, one entry per CDR3 protein. This sample has 310,000 or so distinct CDR3 sequences, with around 9.1% found just once. Material for sequencing was PBMCs. The receptor set was obtained from a human donor in good health (CMV status not recorded). Some clones in this sample may be carry-over from other donors' samples.

This clonotype was detected many times. The chain couples TRBV7-9 to TRBJ2-3, with D perhaps TRBD2 (5 bases). Germline CDR1 SEHNR, CDR2 FQNEAQ (reference sequence). V gave up 3 bases and J gave up 1 base, with 8 bases separating them. The CDR3 sequence is 14 residues long. The CDR3 DNA follows: TGTGCCAGCAGCTTTACTAGAGGCACAGATACGCAGTATTTT. This gives the protein CASSFTRGTDTQYF. The full variable domain, its missing parts supplied by reference TRBV7-9 and TRBJ2-3, is DTGVSQNPRHKITKRGQNVTFRCDPISEHNRLYWYRQTLGQGPEFLTYFQNEAQLEKSRLLSDRFSAERPKGSFSTLEIQRTEQGDSAMYLCASSFTRGTDTQYFGPGTRLTVL.

The table lists this clonotype with many counts. The CDR3 protein is CASSRRRNEQFF. As DNA, the CDR3 is TGTGCCAGCAGTCGACGTCGGAATGAGCAGTTCTTC. The chain is built from TRBV7-8 and TRBJ2-1; D is unresolved. The CDR3 has 12 amino acids. V was shortened by 6 bases and J by 7 bases, with 10 bases between the two germline ends. Germline assignment: CDR1 SGHVS and CDR2 FQNEAQ.

This clonotype was counted a few times. The chain couples TRBV6-2 or TRBV6-3 to TRBJ1-3; D is unclear. V lost 0 bases to trimming and J lost 0 bases, with 9 bases between them. Germline V gene lookup returns CDR1 MNHEY and CDR2 SVGEGT. This CDR3 spans 16 amino acids. The CDR3, as DNA: TGTGCCAGCAGTTACTCAGAGGTCTTCTCTGGAAACACCATATATTTT. It translates to CASSYSEVFSGNTIYF.